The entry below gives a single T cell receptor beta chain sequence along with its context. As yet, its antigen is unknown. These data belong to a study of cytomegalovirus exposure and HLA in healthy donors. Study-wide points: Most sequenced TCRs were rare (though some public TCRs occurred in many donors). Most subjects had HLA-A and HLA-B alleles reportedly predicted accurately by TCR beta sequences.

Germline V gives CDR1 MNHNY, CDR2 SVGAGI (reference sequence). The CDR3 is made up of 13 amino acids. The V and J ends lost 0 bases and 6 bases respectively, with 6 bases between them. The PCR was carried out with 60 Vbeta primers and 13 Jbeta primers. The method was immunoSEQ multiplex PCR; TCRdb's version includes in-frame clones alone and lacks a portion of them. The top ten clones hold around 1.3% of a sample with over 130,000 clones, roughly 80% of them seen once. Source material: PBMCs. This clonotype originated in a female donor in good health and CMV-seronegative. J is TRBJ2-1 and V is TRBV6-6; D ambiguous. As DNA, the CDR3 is TGTGCCAGCAGTTACTCGAACAGCAATGAGCAGTTCTTC. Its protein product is CASSYSNSNEQFF.